This passage covers 18 T cell receptor beta chains from one sample sequenced in a study of blood T cell repertoires in COVID-19. Clones were sequenced by immunoSEQ multiplex PCR, and TCRdb holds only the in-frame ones, with some missing. This sample has about 98,000 clones, with 70% to 90% found just once. Sequencing was done on a sample of peripheral blood. Receptor source: a man in his 70s with acute or convalescent COVID-19.

The chain recombines TRBV18 with TRBJ2-5, with D perhaps TRBD1 (6 bases). CDR3 size: 13 residues. Germline V CDR1 and CDR2: KGHSH, LQKENI. V shed 1 base and J shed 4 bases, with 7 bases lying between them. The CDR3 DNA is TGTGCCAGCTCACCACGAGGGGGAGAGACCCAGTACTTC. Translating gives CASSPRGGETQYF.

The rearrangement uses TRBV5-1 and TRBJ2-3; 8 positions match TRBD2. Germline V CDR1 and CDR2: SGHRS, YFSETQ. J lost 4 bases, V lost 4 bases, and 11 bases had no gene match. This CDR3 contains 16 residues. The CDR3: CASSAMGLGASDTQYF. The CDR3 bases are TGCGCCAGCAGCGCAATGGGACTAGGTGCATCAGATACGCAGTATTTT.

V gene TRBV18 combines with J gene TRBJ2-2; 11 bases are a match to TRBD1. The V segment lost 3 bases and the J segment 3 bases; nucleotides outside the gene matches: 3. The CDR3 length is 16 residues. CDR1 KGHSH and CDR2 LQKENI come from the germline V gene. This CDR3 is CASSPGQGADTGELFF. The CDR3 coding sequence is TGTGCCAGCTCACCTGGACAGGGGGCCGACACCGGGGAGCTGTTTTTT.

The chain links TRBV19 to TRBJ1-1; 10 bases are shared with TRBD1. CDR3 length: 15 residues. From germline, CDR1 is LNHDA and CDR2 SQIVND (reference sequence). V was pared by 5 bases and J by 7 bases, with 10 bases of the junction left unmatched. DNA for the CDR3: TGTGCCAGTAGTCCAGGGACAGGGGCCCTCTTTGAAGCTTTCTTT. This sequence encodes CASSPGTGALFEAFF.

The chain employs TRBV7-3 and TRBJ2-2; TRBD1 might be the D (6 bases). The CDR3 is 17 amino acids. Germline V lookup: CDR1 SGHTA, CDR2 FQGTGA. V lost 5 bases and J lost 1, with 17 bases in between. The CDR3 bases are TGTGCCAGCAGCCTTGGATTTTTGACAGGGAACACCGGGGAGCTGTTTTTT. Translating gives CASSLGFLTGNTGELFF.

V usage is TRBV4-1 and J usage is TRBJ2-3; 11 nucleotides align to TRBD2. Per the germline V gene, CDR1 is MGHRA and CDR2 is YSYEKL. With 2 bases clipped from V and 5 bases from J, the junction kept 6 bases outside the gene matches. The CDR3 totals 16 residues. DNA for the CDR3: TGCGCCAGCAGCCAACCGGGACTAGCGGTGGTAGATACGCAGTATTTT. Translation: CASSQPGLAVVDTQYF.

This clone was seen just once. The chain combines TRBV3-1 (or the pseudogene TRBV3-2) with TRBJ2-2, with TRBD1 matching 9 bases. The ends lost 5 bases at V and 0 bases at J; junction bases unmatched: 4. In germline, CDR1 is LGHDT, CDR2 YNNKEL (reference sequence). The CDR3 sequence is 16 residues long. CDR3 nucleotides: TGTGCCAGCAGCACGGGGACAGGGCCGAACACCGGGGAGCTGTTTTTT. Its translation: CASSTGTGPNTGELFF.

The chain couples TRBV7-3 to TRBJ2-2; D remains unclear. This CDR3 is 14 amino acids long. Trimming cost V 5 bases and J 1 base, with 8 bases left between them. The germline gives CDR1 SGHTA, CDR2 FQGTGA. CDR3 region: CASSLTVNTGELFF. The CDR3 bases are TGTGCCAGCAGCCTTACTGTGAACACCGGGGAGCTGTTTTTT.

This chain joins TRBV5-6 and TRBJ1-1, with D perhaps TRBD1 (6 bases). The CDR3 length is 14 residues. V was shortened by 3 bases and J by 2 bases, with 11 bases between the two germline ends. Germline V lookup: CDR1 SGHDT, CDR2 YYEEEE. The CDR3 DNA sequence: TGTGCCAGCAGCTCAACAGGGATAAACACTGAAGCTTTCTTT. It encodes CASSSTGINTEAFF.

The chain links TRBV6-5 to TRBJ1-4; no definite D call. CDR3 size: 14 residues. CDR1 and CDR2 (germline): MNHEY, SVGAGI. V was trimmed by 4 bases and J by 5 bases, leaving 11 bases between them. The CDR3 nucleotides read TGTGCCAGCAGTTCAAGGACGGGGAATGAAAAACTGTTTTTT. Amino acids: CASSSRTGNEKLFF.

The chain joins TRBV5-1 to TRBJ2-1, with 7 bases identical to TRBD2. J was trimmed by 1 base and V by 4 bases; bases with no gene match: 5. CDR1 and CDR2 from the germline V gene are SGHRS and YFSETQ. CDR3 length equals 15 residues. CDR3 DNA sequence: TGCGCCAGCAGCCGGGCGGGAGCGTCCTACAATGAGCAGTTCTTC. This gives the protein CASSRAGASYNEQFF.

The rearrangement joins TRBV6-5 to TRBJ1-6; possibly TRBD1 for D (5 bases). This CDR3 comprises 14 residues. The V gene lost 8 bases and the J gene lost 6 bases, with 14 bases spanning the gap. Germline assignment: CDR1 MNHEY and CDR2 SVGAGI. CDR3 region: CASRKGPANSPLHF. The CDR3 coding sequence is TGTGCCAGCCGGAAGGGGCCGGCTAATTCACCCCTCCACTTT.

This clone was detected only once. The V call is TRBV29-1, the J call TRBJ1-2, with 7 bases fitting TRBD1. Germline values: CDR1 SQVTM, CDR2 ANQGSEA. The CDR3 totals 13 residues. Trimming cost V 4 bases and J 1 base; bases outside gene matches: 3. The CDR3 loop is CSVAGGGNYGYTF. The DNA of the CDR3 is TGCAGCGTTGCAGGGGGTGGTAACTATGGCTACACCTTC.

This sequence joins TRBV7-7 and TRBJ2-3; 7 positions agree with TRBD1. With 5 bases clipped from V and 1 base from J, the junction kept 6 bases outside the gene matches. The CDR3 covers 15 residues. Germline V gene sequence: CDR1 SSHAT, CDR2 FNYEAQ (reference sequence). CDR3: CASSATGTGTDTQYF. The CDR3 nucleotides are TGTGCCAGCAGCGCCACCGGGACAGGCACAGATACGCAGTATTTT.

The chain has TRBV19 and TRBJ1-6; D unresolved. Trimming pared 7 bases from V and 10 bases from J, leaving 20 bases between. Germline V gene sequence: CDR1 LNHDA, CDR2 SQIVND (reference sequence). This CDR3 contains 15 residues. CDR3 DNA sequence: TGTGCCAGTACCCGGGGAGAGGAGGCCCCCTCACCCCTCCACTTT. Its translation is CASTRGEEAPSPLHF. Together with reference TRBV19 and TRBJ1-6, the CDR3 gives the full variable domain: DGGITQSPKYLFRKEGQNVTLSCEQNLNHDAMYWYRQDPGQGLRLIYYSQIVNDFQKGDIAEGYSVSREKKESFPLTVTSAQKNPTAFYLCASTRGEEAPSPLHFGNGTRLTVT.

The V and J genes are TRBV5-1 and TRBJ2-3, with TRBD2 identical over 11 bases. V shed 6 bases, J shed 3 bases, and the junction held 6 bases outside the gene matches. CDR1 and CDR2 (germline): SGHRS, YFSETQ. The CDR3 extends over 15 amino acids. CDR3 sequence (DNA): TGCGCCAGCACCCTTCTAGCGGGGGGAACAGATACGCAGTATTTT. It translates to CASTLLAGGTDTQYF.

V usage is TRBV5-6 and J usage is TRBJ2-7; no clear D gene. The CDR3 length is 15 residues. Germline CDR1 is SGHDT and CDR2 is YYEEEE. Trimming took 0 bases from V and 2 from J, leaving 12 bases between them. The CDR3 reads CASSLVSSSAYEQYF. The CDR3 coding sequence is TGTGCCAGCAGCTTGGTGAGTAGCTCTGCCTACGAGCAGTACTTC.

The chain uses TRBV7-2 and TRBJ1-3, with D possibly matching TRBD1 (5 bases). V lost 4 bases and J 3 bases, leaving 10 bases between the germline ends. Germline CDR1 and CDR2: SGHTA and FQGNSA. CDR3 length: 14 residues. CDR3 region: CASSSGELGNTIYF. Written as DNA, the CDR3 is TGTGCCAGCAGCTCGGGGGAGCTTGGAAACACCATATATTTT.